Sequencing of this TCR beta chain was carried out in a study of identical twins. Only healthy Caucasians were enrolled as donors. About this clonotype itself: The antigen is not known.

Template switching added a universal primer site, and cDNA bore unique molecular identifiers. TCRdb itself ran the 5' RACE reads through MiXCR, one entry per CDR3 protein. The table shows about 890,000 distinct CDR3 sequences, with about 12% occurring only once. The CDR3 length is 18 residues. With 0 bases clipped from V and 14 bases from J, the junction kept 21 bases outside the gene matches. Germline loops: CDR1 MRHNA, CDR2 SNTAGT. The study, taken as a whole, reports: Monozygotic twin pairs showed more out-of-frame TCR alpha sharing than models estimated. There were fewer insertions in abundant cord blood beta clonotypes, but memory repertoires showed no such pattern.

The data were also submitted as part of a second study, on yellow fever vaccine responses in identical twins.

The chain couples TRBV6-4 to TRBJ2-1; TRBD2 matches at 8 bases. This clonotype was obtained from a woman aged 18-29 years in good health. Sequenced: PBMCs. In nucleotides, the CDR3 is TGTGCCAGCAGTGACTCGACAGGTTCTGGGGCTCAAGCGGGGGTGAAGTTCTTC. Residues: CASSDSTGSGAQAGVKFF.